The clone carrying this TCR beta chain came up once. CDR1 MNHNS and CDR2 SASEGT come from the germline V gene. This CDR3 comprises 14 residues. The V gene lost 6 bases and the J gene lost 0 bases, with 11 bases spanning the gap. The sample originates from a study of T cells in localized non-small cell lung cancer. Repertoires were generated with immunoSEQ multiplex PCR, while TCRdb's copy carries only in-frame clones and drops some. The sample lists about 34,000 clones; 88% were seen once. The sequencing here drew on peripheral blood, taken before any cancer treatment. The chain couples TRBV6-1 to TRBJ1-1, with D possibly matching TRBD1 (5 bases). The clonotype originates from a woman aged 35-75 years with stage I lung adenocarcinoma. CDR3 nucleotides: TGTGCCAGCAGACCCGGGACCGTGAACACTGAAGCTTTCTTT. Its translation: CASRPGTVNTEAFF.